The 7 T cell receptor beta chains reported below all come from one sample, sequenced in a study of T-cell reconstitution after alpha-beta-depleted transplantation in children. Unique molecular identifiers were used to barcode this TCRbeta library. TCRdb independently ran MiXCR on the PCR reads; one entry per CDR3 protein. Among 200,000 to 250,000 distinct CDR3 sequences listed, approximately 10% were seen once. The material sequenced was PBMCs, taken before TCRalphabeta/CD19-depleted stem cell transplant. The source of these receptors is a child under two years old with acute myeloid leukemia, due to receive a stem cell transplant.

This clonotype was counted many times. This chain joins TRBV10-3 and TRBJ2-5; D is unresolved. Germline CDR1 and CDR2: ENHRY and SYGVKD. V was clipped by 6 bases and J by 2 bases, with 10 bases between them. CDR3 length: 13 residues. In nucleotides, the CDR3 is TGTGCCATCAGAGGTACTTCTCAAGAGACCCAGTACTTC. Translating gives CAIRGTSQETQYF.

This clonotype was seen repeatedly, ten times or more. The chain joins TRBV5-1 to TRBJ2-1, with 7 nucleotides matching TRBD2. V trimming: 1 base; J trimming: 8 bases; junction bases outside the gene matches: 6. This CDR3 region has 14 residues. Germline V gives CDR1 SGHRS, CDR2 YFSETQ. CDR3: CASSLHMGGDEQFF. The CDR3 DNA follows: TGCGCCAGCAGCTTGCATATGGGAGGGGATGAGCAGTTCTTC.

This clonotype was recorded at least ten times. The chain is built from TRBV20-1 and TRBJ2-1, with 13 bases lining up with TRBD2. The CDR3 length is 14 residues. The germline V gene encodes CDR1 DFQATT and CDR2 SNEGSKA (reference sequence). The V and J ends lost 6 bases and 9 bases, in that order; junction bases with no gene match: 8. Here the CDR3 DNA reads TGCAGTGCCCCCGGACTAGCGGGAGCGGGTGAGCAGTTCTTC. Encoded protein: CSAPGLAGAGEQFF.

This clonotype came up a few times. V gene TRBV20-1 combines with J gene TRBJ2-7; D may be TRBD2 (6 bases). This CDR3 comprises 15 residues. The germline V gene has CDR1 DFQATT and CDR2 SNEGSKA (reference sequence). CDR3 bases: TGCTGCTGGGGCGGGGCTGCGGGCCGCTCCTACGAGCAGTACTTC. Its translation: CCWGGAAGRSYEQYF.

This clonotype was observed many times. The chain carries TRBV18 and TRBJ2-3; TRBD1 matches 7 bases. V gave up 3 bases and J gave up 1 base; unmatched junction bases: 4. CDR1 and CDR2 from the germline V gene are KGHSH and LQKENI. CDR3 length: 15 residues. For the CDR3, the DNA is TGTGCCAGCTCACCCGGACAGGCCGGCACAGATACGCAGTATTTT. Protein sequence: CASSPGQAGTDTQYF.

In its sample, this clonotype was seen many times. The chain links TRBV11-2 to TRBJ2-3, with a tentative D call TRBD2 (7 bases). Germline CDR1 is SGHAT and CDR2 is FQNNGV. This CDR3 is 15 amino acids long. The ends were cut back, 4 bases at V and 2 bases at J, with 13 bases in the middle. DNA of the CDR3: TGTGCCAGCAGCTACGCGGGGGCCATCACAGATACGCAGTATTTT. Translation gives CASSYAGAITDTQYF.

This clonotype was seen at least ten times. The CDR3 sequence: CASSTWDGSYEQYF. Here the CDR3 DNA reads TGTGCCAGCAGTACATGGGACGGCTCCTACGAGCAGTACTTC. The chain joins TRBV6-2 or TRBV6-3 to TRBJ2-7; D tentatively reads TRBD1 or TRBD2 (5 bases each). Deletions cut 5 bases from V and 0 bases from J, with 11 bases between. The CDR3 covers 14 residues. CDR1 is MNHEY, CDR2 SVGEGT, per germline.